A single sample is the source of the 21 T cell receptor beta chains below, sequenced in a study of shared clonotypes between healthy human individuals. Profiled with immunoSEQ multiplex PCR; TCRdb holds only in-frame clones, not every one. The top ten clones hold approximately 1.2% of a sample with 1.5 million to 2.5 million clones, about 95% of them seen once. Positively selected for CCR7, the CD45RO-negative cells used as naive CD8 cells excluded terminally differentiated effector memory CD45RA+ cells. Sequences were obtained from naive CD8+ T cells sorted from blood. The receptors come from a man aged 18 to 29 in good health.

The CDR3 DNA sequence: TGTGCCAGCAGCGCCGGGGTGGCTGGGGCCAACGTCCTGACTTTC. It specifies CASSAGVAGANVLTF. V and J are TRBV7-9 and TRBJ2-6; possibly TRBD2 for D (5 bases). Germline-derived CDR1 and CDR2 are SEHNR and FQNEAQ (reference sequence). This CDR3 contains 15 residues. V lost 5 bases and J lost 2, with 10 bases in between.

V usage is TRBV5-1 and J usage is TRBJ2-5; 7 positions match TRBD1. The V gene's germline CDR1 is SGHRS and CDR2 YFSETQ. J gave up 2 bases and V 2 bases, and 3 bases lay outside the gene matches. The CDR3 has 14 amino acids. The chain's CDR3 is CASSFPQGQETQYF. CDR3 coding DNA: TGCGCCAGCAGCTTCCCACAGGGGCAAGAGACCCAGTACTTC.

J is TRBJ2-7 and V is TRBV6-1; 7 nucleotides match TRBD2. V lost 0 bases and J lost 3; bases outside the gene matches: 8. The germline gives CDR1 MNHNS, CDR2 SASEGT. This CDR3 has 16 amino acids. The DNA of the CDR3 is TGTGCCAGCAGTGAAGCGCTGGACCGGGAGGACTACGAGCAGTACTTC. It specifies CASSEALDREDYEQYF.

CDR3 in amino acids: CSVSGQSSVEQYF. CDR3 nucleotide sequence: TGCAGCGTTTCGGGACAGAGCAGTGTCGAGCAGTACTTC. The V and J genes are TRBV29-1 and TRBJ2-7; 7 bases are shared with TRBD1. The V segment lost 5 bases and the J segment 6 bases; nucleotides outside the gene matches: 10. Looked up from germline, CDR1 is SQVTM and CDR2 is ANQGSEA. The CDR3 covers 13 residues.

V and J are TRBV7-9 and TRBJ2-7; D possibly corresponds to TRBD1 (6 bases). Trimming cost V 2 bases and J 6 bases, with 20 bases left between them. The length of the CDR3 is 16 residues. In germline, CDR1 is SEHNR, CDR2 FQNEAQ (reference sequence). The CDR3 is CASSLREDRWLVEQYF. The CDR3 DNA follows: TGTGCCAGCAGCTTACGGGAAGACAGGTGGCTGGTCGAGCAGTACTTC. Variable domain in full (rest from reference TRBV7-9 and TRBJ2-7): DTGVSQNPRHKITKRGQNVTFRCDPISEHNRLYWYRQTLGQGPEFLTYFQNEAQLEKSRLLSDRFSAERPKGSFSTLEIQRTEQGDSAMYLCASSLREDRWLVEQYFGPGTRLTVT.

J is TRBJ2-7 and V is TRBV6-5; the D gene is possibly TRBD1 (6 bases). Germline V gives CDR1 MNHEY, CDR2 SVGAGI. The CDR3 spans 14 residues. Trimming cost V 4 bases and J 3 bases, with 13 bases left between them. CDR3 region: CASSSSRDNYEQYF. The CDR3 DNA reads TGTGCCAGCAGTTCCTCCCGGGACAACTACGAGCAGTACTTC.

The CDR3 here is CASSQDGDPGSYNEQFF. The CDR3 nucleotides read TGCGCCAGCAGCCAAGATGGAGACCCGGGCTCCTACAATGAGCAGTTCTTC. This rearrangement joins TRBV4-3 to TRBJ2-1, with D uncertain. Trimming took 0 bases from V and 0 from J, leaving 12 bases between them. From germline, CDR1 is LGHNA and CDR2 YSLEER. The CDR3 totals 17 residues.

This chain links TRBV9 with TRBJ2-5; 8 nucleotides match TRBD1. The J segment lost 0 bases and the V segment lost 0 bases, leaving 4 bases of the junction unmatched. This CDR3 comprises 16 residues. The germline V gene encodes CDR1 SGDLS and CDR2 YYNGEE. The CDR3 spells CASSVGRGLYQETQYF. DNA for the CDR3: TGTGCCAGCAGCGTAGGCAGGGGGCTGTACCAAGAGACCCAGTACTTC.

A remark on this clone: This clone may be a read error of a much larger clone one base away. The same CDR3 can be traced to other DNA sequences in this sample. The V gene is TRBV9, the J gene TRBJ1-1, with D hard to call. V lost 0 bases to trimming and J lost 5 bases, with 8 bases between them. This CDR3 comprises 13 residues. Germline CDR1 SGDLS, CDR2 YYNGEE. CDR3 residues: CASSVGAGTEAFF. The DNA of the CDR3 is TGTGCCAGCAGCGTAGGTGCGGGGACTGAAGCTTTCTTT. Filled out from reference TRBV9 and TRBJ1-1, the complete variable domain reads DSGVTQTPKHLITATGQRVTLRCSPRSGDLSVYWYQQSLDQGLQFLIQYYNGEERAKGNILERFSAQQFPDLHSELNLSSLELGDSALYFCASSVGAGTEAFFGQGTRLTVV.

The chain links TRBV7-4 to TRBJ2-7; 7 bases fit TRBD1. In germline, CDR1 is SGHVT, CDR2 SQSDAQ. With 1 base clipped from V and 1 base from J, the junction kept 7 bases outside the gene matches. The CDR3 totals 16 residues. The CDR3 DNA is TGTGCCAGCAGCTTAGTTGGGACAGCGTATTCCTACGAGCAGTACTTC. Translating gives CASSLVGTAYSYEQYF.

The V gene is TRBV4-3, the J gene TRBJ2-4, with D possibly TRBD1 on 6 matching bases. The germline V gene encodes CDR1 LGHNA and CDR2 YSLEER. V was clipped by 4 bases and J by 2 bases, with 15 bases between them. CDR3 length: 16 residues. In DNA, the CDR3 is TGCGCCAGCAGCCTCGACAGTGGACAGTCCAAAAACATTCAGTACTTC. It codes for CASSLDSGQSKNIQYF.

This chain links TRBV5-1 with TRBJ1-1; D is undetermined. Germline-derived CDR1 and CDR2 are SGHRS and YFSETQ. V lost 2 bases to trimming and J lost 1 base, with 18 bases between them. The CDR3 loop spans 17 amino acids. The CDR3 loop is CASSFYPGGMANTEAFF. The CDR3 nucleotides read TGCGCCAGCAGCTTCTACCCCGGTGGTATGGCGAACACTGAAGCTTTCTTT.

V is TRBV5-6 and J is TRBJ1-1, with 7 bases aligning to TRBD1. Germline CDR1 is SGHDT and CDR2 is YYEEEE. This CDR3 is built from 15 residues. With V trimmed by 4 bases and J by 0 bases, 6 bases remained unmatched. The CDR3 is CASSPETGLNTEAFF. The CDR3 DNA is TGTGCCAGCAGCCCAGAGACAGGGTTGAACACTGAAGCTTTCTTT. The complete variable domain, with remaining parts taken from reference TRBV5-6 and TRBJ1-1, reads DAGVTQSPTHLIKTRGQQVTLRCSPKSGHDTVSWYQQALGQGPQFIFQYYEEEERQRGNFPDRFSGHQFPNYSSELNVNALLLGDSALYLCASSPETGLNTEAFFGQGTRLTVV.

This chain connects TRBV6-1 to TRBJ2-7; 8 bases are a match to TRBD1. The CDR3 runs to 14 residues. V trimming: 7 bases; J trimming: 3 bases; junction bases outside the gene matches: 8. CDR1 is MNHNS and CDR2 is SASEGT in the germline V gene. The CDR3 protein is CASNPGQESYEQYF. Here the CDR3 DNA reads TGTGCCAGCAATCCGGGACAGGAGAGCTACGAGCAGTACTTC.

The V gene is TRBV28, the J gene TRBJ1-2; TRBD1 matches 8 bases. CDR3 length: 15 residues. V was clipped by 2 bases and J by 6 bases; unmatched bases: 8. Germline V gene data show CDR1 as MDHEN and CDR2 as SYDVKM. The CDR3 DNA is TGTGCCAGCAGTTTACCCTGGACAGGGCCTGATGGCTACACCTTC. Translating it yields CASSLPWTGPDGYTF.

The genes are TRBV7-9 and TRBJ2-7, with a tentative D call TRBD1 (6 bases). The CDR3 is 15 amino acids. The germline gives CDR1 SEHNR, CDR2 FQNEAQ (reference sequence). V shed 4 bases and J shed 2 bases, with 15 bases lying between them. The DNA of the CDR3 is TGTGCCAGCAGCTCAAGCTGGGACAAAGCCTACGAGCAGTACTTC. This encodes CASSSSWDKAYEQYF.

The chain uses TRBV2 and TRBJ2-7; no definite D call. V lost 6 bases and J lost 2, with 14 bases in between. The CDR3 has 14 amino acids. Per germline, CDR1 SNHLY and CDR2 FYNNEI. The CDR3 region is CASRGPEGPYEQYF. The CDR3 nucleotides read TGTGCCAGCAGGGGCCCGGAAGGGCCCTACGAGCAGTACTTC.

This sequence joins TRBV28 and TRBJ2-7; 7 positions match TRBD1. The CDR3 covers 13 residues. V trimming: 10 bases; J trimming: 3 bases; junction bases outside the gene matches: 9. Germline V gene sequence: CDR1 MDHEN, CDR2 SYDVKM. CDR3 residues: CATHRTGSYEQYF. The CDR3 DNA is TGTGCCACCCATCGGACAGGTAGCTACGAGCAGTACTTC.

With regard to this clone: The identical CDR3 is also encoded by other nucleotide sequences in the sample. The CDR3 DNA sequence: TGTGCCAGCAGTTTTGAGGGTTACAATGAGCAGTTCTTC. It yields the protein CASSFEGYNEQFF. The chain carries TRBV27 and TRBJ2-1, with D perhaps TRBD2 (5 bases). V lost 3 bases and J lost 4, with 7 bases in between. In germline, CDR1 is MNHEY, CDR2 SMNVEV (reference sequence). CDR3 length: 13 residues.

The rearrangement links TRBV19 to TRBJ2-3, with D possibly matching TRBD1 (6 bases). V was cut by 2 bases and J by 4 bases, with 13 bases left in between. CDR1 LNHDA and CDR2 SQIVND come from the germline V gene (reference sequence). CDR3 length equals 15 residues. CDR3 DNA: TGTGCCAGTAGTATATTGAAAGGGGGAGCAGATACGCAGTATTTT. Amino acid sequence: CASSILKGGADTQYF.

The V gene is TRBV9, the J gene TRBJ2-7; TRBD1 or TRBD2 may be the D gene (7 bases each). Trimming shortened V by 3 bases and J by 10 bases, and 14 bases separated the two germline ends. In germline, CDR1 is SGDLS, CDR2 YYNGEE. The CDR3 consists of 12 residues. DNA for the CDR3: TGTGCCAGCAGCGCCCAGGGGGGGGTTCAGTACTTC. It specifies CASSAQGGVQYF.